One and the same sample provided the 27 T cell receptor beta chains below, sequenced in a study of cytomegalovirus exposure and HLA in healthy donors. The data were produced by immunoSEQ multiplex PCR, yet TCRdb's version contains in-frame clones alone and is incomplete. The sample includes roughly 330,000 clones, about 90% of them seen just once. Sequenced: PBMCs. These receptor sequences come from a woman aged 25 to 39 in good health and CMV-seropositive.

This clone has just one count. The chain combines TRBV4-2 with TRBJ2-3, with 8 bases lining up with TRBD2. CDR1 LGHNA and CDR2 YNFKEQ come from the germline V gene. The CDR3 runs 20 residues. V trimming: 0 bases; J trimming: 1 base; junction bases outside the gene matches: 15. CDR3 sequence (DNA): TGTGCCAGCAGCCAAGATAAGGGTAGACTAGCGCCTACCCGCACAGATACGCAGTATTTT. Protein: CASSQDKGRLAPTRTDTQYF.

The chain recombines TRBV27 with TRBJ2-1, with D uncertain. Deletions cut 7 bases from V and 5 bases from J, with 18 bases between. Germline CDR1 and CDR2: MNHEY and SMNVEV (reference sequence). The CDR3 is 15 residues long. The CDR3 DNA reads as TGTGCCAGCACCATCCCGATCGGGCCCGACAATGAGCAGTTCTTC. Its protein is CASTIPIGPDNEQFF.

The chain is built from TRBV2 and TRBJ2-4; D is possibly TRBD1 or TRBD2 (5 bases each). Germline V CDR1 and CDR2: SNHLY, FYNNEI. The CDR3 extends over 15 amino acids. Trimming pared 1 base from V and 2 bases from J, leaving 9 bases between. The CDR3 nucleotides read TGTGCCAGCAGTGAAGTTGGGGGTACCAAAAACATTCAGTACTTC. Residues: CASSEVGGTKNIQYF.

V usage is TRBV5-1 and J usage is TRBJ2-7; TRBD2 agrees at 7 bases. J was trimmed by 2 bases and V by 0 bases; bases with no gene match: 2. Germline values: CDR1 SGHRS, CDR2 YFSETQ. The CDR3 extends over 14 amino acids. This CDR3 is CASSLGGLAYEQYF. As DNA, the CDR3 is TGCGCCAGCAGCTTGGGCGGACTAGCCTACGAGCAGTACTTC.

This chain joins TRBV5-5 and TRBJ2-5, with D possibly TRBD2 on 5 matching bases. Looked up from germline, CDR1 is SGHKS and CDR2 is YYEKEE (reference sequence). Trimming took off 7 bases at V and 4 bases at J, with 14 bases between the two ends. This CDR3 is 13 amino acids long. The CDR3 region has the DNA TGTGCCAGCGCCGGGATAAACGGAGAGACCCAGTACTTC. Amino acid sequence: CASAGINGETQYF.

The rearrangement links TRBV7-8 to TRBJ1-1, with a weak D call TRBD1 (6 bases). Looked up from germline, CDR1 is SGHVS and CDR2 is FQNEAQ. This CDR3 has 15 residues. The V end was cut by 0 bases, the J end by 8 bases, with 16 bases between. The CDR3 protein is CASSLAPRGPGEAFF. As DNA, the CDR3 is TGTGCCAGCAGCTTAGCGCCCCGGGGGCCAGGGGAAGCTTTCTTT. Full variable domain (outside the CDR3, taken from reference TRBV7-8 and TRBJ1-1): GAGVSQSPRYKVAKRGQDVALRCDPISGHVSLFWYQQALGQGPEFLTYFQNEAQLDKSGLPSDRFFAERPEGSVSTLKIQRTQQEDSAVYLCASSLAPRGPGEAFFGQGTRLTVV.

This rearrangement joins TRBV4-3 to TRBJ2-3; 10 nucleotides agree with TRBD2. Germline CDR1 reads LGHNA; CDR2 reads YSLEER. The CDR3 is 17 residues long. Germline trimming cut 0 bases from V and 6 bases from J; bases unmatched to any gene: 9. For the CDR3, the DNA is TGCGCCAGCAGCCAAGATCTAGCGGGAGAGGTTTGGGATACGCAGTATTTT. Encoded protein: CASSQDLAGEVWDTQYF.

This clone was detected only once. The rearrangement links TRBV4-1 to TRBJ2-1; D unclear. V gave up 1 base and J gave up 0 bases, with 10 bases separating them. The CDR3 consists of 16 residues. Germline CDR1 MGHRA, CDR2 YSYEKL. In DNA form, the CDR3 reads TGCGCCAGCAGCCAAGCAGTGGTCCCCTCCTACAATGAGCAGTTCTTC. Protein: CASSQAVVPSYNEQFF.

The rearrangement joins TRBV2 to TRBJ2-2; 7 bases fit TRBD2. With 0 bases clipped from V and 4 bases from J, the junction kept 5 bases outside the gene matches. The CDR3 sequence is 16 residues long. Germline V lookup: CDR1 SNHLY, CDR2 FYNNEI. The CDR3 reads CASSEARGGLTGELFF. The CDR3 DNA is TGTGCCAGCAGTGAAGCTCGCGGGGGTCTCACCGGGGAGCTGTTTTTT. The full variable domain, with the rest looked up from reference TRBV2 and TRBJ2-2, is EPEVTQTPSHQVTQMGQEVILRCVPISNHLYFYWYRQILGQKVEFLVSFYNNEISEKSEIFDDQFSVERPDGSNFTLKIRSTKLEDSAMYFCASSEARGGLTGELFFGEGSRLTVL.

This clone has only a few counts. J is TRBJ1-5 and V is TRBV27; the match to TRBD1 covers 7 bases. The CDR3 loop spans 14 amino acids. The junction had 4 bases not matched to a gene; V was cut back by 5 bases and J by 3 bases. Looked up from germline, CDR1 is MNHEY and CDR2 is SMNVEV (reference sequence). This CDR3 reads CASSHRGINQPQHF. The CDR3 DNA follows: TGTGCCAGCAGTCACAGGGGAATCAATCAGCCCCAGCATTTT.

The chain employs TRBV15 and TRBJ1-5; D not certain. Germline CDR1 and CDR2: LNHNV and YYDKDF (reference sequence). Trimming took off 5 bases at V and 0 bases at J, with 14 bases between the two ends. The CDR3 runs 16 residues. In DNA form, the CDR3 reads TGTGCCACCAGCGATCGAGGGTCCTATAGCAATCAGCCCCAGCATTTT. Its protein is CATSDRGSYSNQPQHF.

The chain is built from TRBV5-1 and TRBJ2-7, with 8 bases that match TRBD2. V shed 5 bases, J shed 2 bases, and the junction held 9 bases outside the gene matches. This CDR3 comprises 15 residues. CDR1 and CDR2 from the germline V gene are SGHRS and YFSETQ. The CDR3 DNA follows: TGCGCCAGCAGAAGGACAATAGCGGGGACCTACGAGCAGTACTTC. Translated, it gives CASRRTIAGTYEQYF.

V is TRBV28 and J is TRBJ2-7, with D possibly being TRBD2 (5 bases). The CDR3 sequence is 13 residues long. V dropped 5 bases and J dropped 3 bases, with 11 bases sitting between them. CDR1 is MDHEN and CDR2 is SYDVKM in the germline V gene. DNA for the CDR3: TGTGCCAGCAGTCCGACTACAGACTACGAGCAGTACTTC. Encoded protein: CASSPTTDYEQYF.

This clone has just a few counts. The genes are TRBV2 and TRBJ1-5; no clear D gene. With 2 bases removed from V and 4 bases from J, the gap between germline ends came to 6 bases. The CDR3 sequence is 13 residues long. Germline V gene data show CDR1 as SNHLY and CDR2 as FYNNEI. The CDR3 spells CASSELGNQPQHF. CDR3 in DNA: TGTGCCAGCAGTGAACTGGGAAATCAGCCCCAGCATTTT.

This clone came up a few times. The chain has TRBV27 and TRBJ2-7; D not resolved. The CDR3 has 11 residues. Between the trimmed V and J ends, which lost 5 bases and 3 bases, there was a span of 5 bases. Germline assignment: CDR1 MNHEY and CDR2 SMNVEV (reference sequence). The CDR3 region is CASSPGYEQYF. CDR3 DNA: TGTGCCAGCAGTCCAGGCTACGAGCAGTACTTC.

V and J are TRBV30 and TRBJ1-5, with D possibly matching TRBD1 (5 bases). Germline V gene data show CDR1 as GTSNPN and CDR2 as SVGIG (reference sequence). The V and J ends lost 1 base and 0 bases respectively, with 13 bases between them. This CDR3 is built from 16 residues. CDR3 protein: CAWSAGGLYSNQPQHF. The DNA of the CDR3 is TGTGCCTGGAGTGCGGGGGGACTTTATAGCAATCAGCCCCAGCATTTT.

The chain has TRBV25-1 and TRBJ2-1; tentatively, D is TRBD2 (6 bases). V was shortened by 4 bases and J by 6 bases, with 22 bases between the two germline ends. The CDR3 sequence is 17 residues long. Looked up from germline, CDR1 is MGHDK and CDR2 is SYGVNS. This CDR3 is CASSGTHIAATPNEQFF. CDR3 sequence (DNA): TGTGCCAGCAGTGGAACTCATATAGCGGCTACCCCCAATGAGCAGTTCTTC.

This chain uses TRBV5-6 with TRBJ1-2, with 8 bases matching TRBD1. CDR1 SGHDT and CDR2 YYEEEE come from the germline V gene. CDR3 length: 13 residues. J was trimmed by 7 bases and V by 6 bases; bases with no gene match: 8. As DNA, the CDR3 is TGTGCCAGCACTCACGGGACAGGCCGTGGCTACACCTTC. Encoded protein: CASTHGTGRGYTF.

The CDR3 sequence is CASSPGLADTGELFF. The CDR3 region has the DNA TGTGCCAGCAGCCCTGGACTAGCGGACACCGGGGAGCTGTTTTTT. The V gene is TRBV5-6, the J gene TRBJ2-2, with TRBD2 identical over 10 bases. Germline V gene data show CDR1 as SGHDT and CDR2 as YYEEEE. This CDR3 region has 15 residues. V dropped 4 bases and J dropped 3; count of bases not matched to a gene: 3.

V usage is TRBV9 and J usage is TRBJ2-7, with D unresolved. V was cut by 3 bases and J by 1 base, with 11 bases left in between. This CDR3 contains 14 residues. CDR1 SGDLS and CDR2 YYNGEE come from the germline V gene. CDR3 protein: CASSATGFSYEQYF. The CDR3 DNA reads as TGTGCCAGCAGCGCGACGGGCTTTTCCTACGAGCAGTACTTC.

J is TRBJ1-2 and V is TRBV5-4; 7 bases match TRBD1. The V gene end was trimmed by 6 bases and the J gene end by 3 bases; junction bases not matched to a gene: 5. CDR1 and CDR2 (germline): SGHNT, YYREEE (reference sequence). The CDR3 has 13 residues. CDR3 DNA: TGTGCCAGCACCCCAAGGGGGCACTATGGCTACACCTTC. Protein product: CASTPRGHYGYTF.

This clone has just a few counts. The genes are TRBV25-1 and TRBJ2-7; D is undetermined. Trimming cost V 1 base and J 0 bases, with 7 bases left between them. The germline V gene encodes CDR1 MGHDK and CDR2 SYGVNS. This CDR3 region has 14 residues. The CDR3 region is CASSESYGSYEQYF. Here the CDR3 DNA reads TGTGCCAGCAGTGAATCGTATGGCTCCTACGAGCAGTACTTC.

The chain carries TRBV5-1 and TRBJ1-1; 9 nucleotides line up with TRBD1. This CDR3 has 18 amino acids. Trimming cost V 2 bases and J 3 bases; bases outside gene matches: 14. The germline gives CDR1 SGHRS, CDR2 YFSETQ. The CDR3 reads CASSFSHTGTGIDTEAFF. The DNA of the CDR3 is TGCGCCAGCAGCTTCTCCCACACCGGGACAGGGATTGACACTGAAGCTTTCTTT.

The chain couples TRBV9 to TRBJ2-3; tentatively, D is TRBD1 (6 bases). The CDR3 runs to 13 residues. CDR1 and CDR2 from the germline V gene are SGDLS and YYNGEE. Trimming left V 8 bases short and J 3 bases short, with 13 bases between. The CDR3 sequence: CASADRTTDTQYF. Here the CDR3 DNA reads TGTGCCAGTGCGGACAGAACAACAGATACGCAGTATTTT.

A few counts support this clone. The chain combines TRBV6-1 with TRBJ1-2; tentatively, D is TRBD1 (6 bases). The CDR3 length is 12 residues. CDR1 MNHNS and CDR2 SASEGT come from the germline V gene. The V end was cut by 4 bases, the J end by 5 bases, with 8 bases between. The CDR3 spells CASSVTGYGYTF. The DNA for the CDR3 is TGTGCCAGCAGTGTGACAGGTTATGGCTACACCTTC.

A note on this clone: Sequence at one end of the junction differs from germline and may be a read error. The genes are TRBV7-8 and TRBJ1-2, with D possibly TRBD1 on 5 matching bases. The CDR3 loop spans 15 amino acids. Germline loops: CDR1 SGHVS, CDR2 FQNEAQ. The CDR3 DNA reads TGTGCCAGCAGCTCGAGAGGGGTGGGTAACGATGGCTACACCTTC. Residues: CASSSRGVGNDGYTF.

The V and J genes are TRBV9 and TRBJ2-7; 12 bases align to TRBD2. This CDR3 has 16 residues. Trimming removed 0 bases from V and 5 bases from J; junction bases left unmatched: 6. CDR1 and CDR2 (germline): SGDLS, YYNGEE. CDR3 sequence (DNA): TGTGCCAGCAGCGTAGCAACTAGCGGGAGGTTCAACGAGCAGTACTTC. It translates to CASSVATSGRFNEQYF.